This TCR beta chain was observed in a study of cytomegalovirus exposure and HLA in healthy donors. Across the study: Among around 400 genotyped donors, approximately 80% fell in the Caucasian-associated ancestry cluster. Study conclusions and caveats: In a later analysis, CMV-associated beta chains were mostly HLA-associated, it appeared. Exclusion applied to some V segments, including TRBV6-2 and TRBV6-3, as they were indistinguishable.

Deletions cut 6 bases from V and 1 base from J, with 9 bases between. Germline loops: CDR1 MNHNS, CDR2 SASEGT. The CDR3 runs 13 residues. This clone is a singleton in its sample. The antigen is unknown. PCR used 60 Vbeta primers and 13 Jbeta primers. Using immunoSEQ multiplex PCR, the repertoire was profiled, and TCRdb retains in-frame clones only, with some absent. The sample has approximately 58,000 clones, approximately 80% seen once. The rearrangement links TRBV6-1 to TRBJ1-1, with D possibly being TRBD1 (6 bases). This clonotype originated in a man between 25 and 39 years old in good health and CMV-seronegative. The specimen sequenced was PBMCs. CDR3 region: CASSRGPNTEAFF. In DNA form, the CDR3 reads TGTGCCAGCAGCAGGGGACCGAACACTGAAGCTTTCTTT.